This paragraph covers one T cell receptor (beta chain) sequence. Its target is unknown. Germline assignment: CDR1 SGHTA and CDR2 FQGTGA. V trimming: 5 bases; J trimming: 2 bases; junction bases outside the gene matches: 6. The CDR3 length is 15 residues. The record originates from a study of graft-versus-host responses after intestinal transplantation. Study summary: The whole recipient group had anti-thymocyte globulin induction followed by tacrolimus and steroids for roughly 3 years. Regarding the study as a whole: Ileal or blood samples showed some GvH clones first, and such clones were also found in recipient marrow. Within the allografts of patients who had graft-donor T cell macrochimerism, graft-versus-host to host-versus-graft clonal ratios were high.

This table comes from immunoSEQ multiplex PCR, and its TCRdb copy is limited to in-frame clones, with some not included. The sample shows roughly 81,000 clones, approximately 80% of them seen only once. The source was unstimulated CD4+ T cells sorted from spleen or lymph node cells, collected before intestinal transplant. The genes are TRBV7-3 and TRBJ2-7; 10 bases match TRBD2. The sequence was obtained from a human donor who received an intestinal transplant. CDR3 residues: CASSRSGRGPYEQYF. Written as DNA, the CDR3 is TGTGCCAGCAGCAGAAGCGGGAGGGGCCCCTACGAGCAGTACTTC.